The rows below give T cell receptor beta chains drawn from one sample of a study of cytotoxic CD8 clonotypes in ibrutinib-treated CLL. The method was immunoSEQ multiplex PCR; TCRdb's version includes in-frame clones alone and lacks a portion of them. Found here are 20,000 to 25,000 clones, roughly 71% of them singletons; the top ten hold about 45%. The sample was PBMCs, taken after 12 months of ibrutinib treatment. These receptors were collected from a human donor with chronic lymphocytic leukemia. The conserved cysteine and the conserved F or W are not part of the CDR3 here. D genes are given only for firm matches.

CDR3aa: ASSAGQNTGELF; d_gene: .; len: 12; v_gene: TRBV18; j_gene: TRBJ2-2
CDR3aa: ASSGFDLLGEKLF; d_gene: .; len: 13; v_gene: TRBV5-6; j_gene: TRBJ1-4
CDR3aa: ASSLSGSSASLAYEQY; d_gene: .; len: 16; v_gene: TRBV5-1; j_gene: TRBJ2-7
CDR3aa: ASSRQGQGKGTGELF; d_gene: TRBD1; len: 15; v_gene: TRBV4-3; j_gene: TRBJ2-2
CDR3aa: ASSSRVVGYGYT; d_gene: .; len: 12; v_gene: TRBV5-1; j_gene: TRBJ1-2
CDR3aa: ATTGPLPSEQY; d_gene: .; len: 11; v_gene: TRBV6-6; j_gene: TRBJ2-7
CDR3aa: ASSTGLARTDTQY; d_gene: .; len: 13; v_gene: TRBV19; j_gene: TRBJ2-3
CDR3aa: ASSPNLGTSGGPRYNEQF; d_gene: TRBD2; len: 18; v_gene: TRBV18; j_gene: TRBJ2-1
CDR3aa: ASSRGDRGEETQY; d_gene: TRBD1; len: 13; v_gene: TRBV4-3; j_gene: TRBJ2-5
CDR3aa: ASSPRTPPRQY; d_gene: .; len: 11; v_gene: TRBV7-2; j_gene: TRBJ2-7
CDR3aa: SVGSGGSYEQY; d_gene: TRBD2; len: 11; v_gene: TRBV29-1; j_gene: TRBJ2-7
CDR3aa: ASSKEGSNQPQH; d_gene: .; len: 12; v_gene: TRBV2; j_gene: TRBJ1-5
CDR3aa: ASSLGSGGAENEQF; d_gene: TRBD2; len: 14; v_gene: TRBV7-3; j_gene: TRBJ2-1
CDR3aa: ASIKRQHTEAF; d_gene: .; len: 11; v_gene: TRBV6-5; j_gene: TRBJ1-1
CDR3aa: ASSRQGANTEAF; d_gene: TRBD1; len: 12; v_gene: TRBV5-1; j_gene: TRBJ1-1
CDR3aa: ASSPTGFSNQPQH; d_gene: .; len: 13; v_gene: TRBV9; j_gene: TRBJ1-5
CDR3aa: ASRDRGSDTQY; d_gene: TRBD1; len: 11; v_gene: TRBV2; j_gene: TRBJ2-3
CDR3aa: ASSYGGEQY; d_gene: .; len: 9; v_gene: TRBV6-5; j_gene: TRBJ2-7
CDR3aa: ASSSGQGREQY; d_gene: TRBD1; len: 11; v_gene: TRBV6-4; j_gene: TRBJ2-7
CDR3aa: ASSPQGGNEKLF; d_gene: .; len: 12; v_gene: TRBV18; j_gene: TRBJ1-4
CDR3aa: ASRDRGSGANVLT; d_gene: .; len: 13; v_gene: TRBV7-2; j_gene: TRBJ2-6
CDR3aa: ASSLQGSQPQH; d_gene: TRBD1; len: 11; v_gene: TRBV6-6; j_gene: TRBJ1-5
CDR3aa: ASSQGGGAGETQY; d_gene: .; len: 13; v_gene: TRBV4-2; j_gene: TRBJ2-5
CDR3aa: ASSQAKGTEAF; d_gene: .; len: 11; v_gene: TRBV19; j_gene: TRBJ1-1
CDR3aa: ASSLARGGETQY; d_gene: .; len: 12; v_gene: TRBV7-9; j_gene: TRBJ2-5
CDR3aa: ASSQEWRTLGSYEQY; d_gene: .; len: 15; v_gene: TRBV4-3; j_gene: TRBJ2-7
CDR3aa: ASSRQIQETQY; d_gene: .; len: 11; v_gene: TRBV11-2; j_gene: TRBJ2-5
CDR3aa: ASSPQAGGSETQY; d_gene: TRBD2; len: 13; v_gene: TRBV18; j_gene: TRBJ2-5